Sequencing of this T cell receptor (beta chain) was carried out in a study of T cell responses to AZD1222 COVID-19 vaccine. This CDR3 spans 20 amino acids. V was pared by 3 bases and J by 5 bases, with 26 bases between. Germline-derived CDR1 and CDR2 are KGHSH and LQKENI. Method: immunoSEQ multiplex PCR; TCRdb's copy keeps in-frame clones and lacks some. The profile shows some 160,000 clones, 90% to 95% of them singletons. This clone has a single count. Sequenced material: peripheral blood, taken on day 0 of AZD1222 vaccination. The J gene is TRBJ1-6, the V gene TRBV18, with D unclear. The TCR sequence derives from an adult in good health. CDR3 sequence (DNA): TGTGCCAGCTCACCGAGCCTTCCCGTTAGGACCCAGAAAGATAATTCACCCCTCCACTTT. Translating gives CASSPSLPVRTQKDNSPLHF.